The 12 T cell receptor beta chains below come from one sample, sequenced in a study of regulatory T cells in long-lasting Graves disease. Arm-PCR of CDR3 regions with iRepertoire HTBI primers generated TCR beta libraries. One entry per CDR3 protein results from TCRdb running MiXCR on the multiplex PCR reads. The sample gives some 500,000 distinct CDR3 sequences, about 13% of which show up once; 10% is in the top ten. The sample's time point: newly diagnosed GD, antithyroid drugs for less than 3 months. Extracted RNA from PBMCs served as the source of the TCR library. Another study also made use of these data, one on T cells in Graves' hyperthyroidism and ophthalmopathy.

The starting material was peripheral blood mononuclear cells (PBMCs), obtained at new diagnosis, from a patient treated with antithyroid drugs. These receptors came from a man aged 25 to 40 with Graves disease.

The table lists this clonotype with a few counts. CDR3 sequence: CASSPGGEGWNNEQFF. CDR3 DNA sequence: TGCGCCAGCAGCCCGGGCGGGGAGGGGTGGAACAATGAGCAGTTCTTC. This rearrangement joins TRBV5-1 to TRBJ2-1; TRBD2 aligns across 7 bases. The trim removed 4 bases at V and 5 bases at J, leaving 12 bases unmatched. Germline assignment: CDR1 SGHRS and CDR2 YFSETQ. The CDR3 totals 16 residues.

Comments on this clonotype: This is likely an artifact of a read error, given a far larger clone one base away. The chain links TRBV6-5 to TRBJ2-7, with TRBD2 matching 9 bases. The CDR3 loop spans 16 amino acids. J lost 0 bases, V lost 5 bases, and 8 bases had no gene match. Germline V gene sequence: CDR1 MNHEY, CDR2 SVGAGI. In nucleotides, the CDR3 is TGTGCCAGCAGTATCGTCATAGCGGGAGCCTCCTACGAGCAGTACTTC. It specifies CASSIVIAGASYEQYF.

The table lists this clonotype with many counts. This chain links TRBV7-9 with TRBJ2-7, with TRBD1 as a possible D gene (6 bases). Germline CDR1 is SEHNR and CDR2 is FQNEAQ (reference sequence). This CDR3 contains 14 residues. V was clipped by 6 bases and J by 6 bases, with 18 bases between them. Here the CDR3 DNA reads TGTGCCAGCAGTCGTGAGGGGGTCTCATCCGAGCAGTACTTC. This encodes CASSREGVSSEQYF.

This clonotype was observed many times. CDR3 residues: CASSDRAGVFGEQFF. The CDR3 nucleotides read TGTGCCAGCAGCGACCGAGCGGGAGTGTTTGGTGAGCAGTTCTTC. The chain combines TRBV3-1 with TRBJ2-1; 8 nucleotides agree with TRBD2. Germline values: CDR1 LGHDT, CDR2 YNNKEL (reference sequence). V gave up 5 bases and J gave up 9 bases; unmatched junction bases: 12. CDR3 length equals 15 residues.

This rearrangement joins TRBV2 to TRBJ2-5, with 12 bases matching TRBD1. V lost 1 base to trimming and J lost 5 bases; unmatched junction nucleotides: 5. Germline CDR1 reads SNHLY; CDR2 reads FYNNEI. This CDR3 is 16 amino acids long. This CDR3 is CASSEGDRGRLETQYF. CDR3 bases: TGTGCCAGCAGTGAAGGGGACAGGGGGCGCCTGGAGACCCAGTACTTC. Together with reference TRBV2 and TRBJ2-5, the CDR3 gives the full variable domain: EPEVTQTPSHQVTQMGQEVILRCVPISNHLYFYWYRQILGQKVEFLVSFYNNEISEKSEIFDDQFSVERPDGSNFTLKIRSTKLEDSAMYFCASSEGDRGRLETQYFGPGTRLLVL.

In its sample, this clonotype was seen many times. The chain carries TRBV20-1 and TRBJ1-5, with D possibly being TRBD1 (5 bases). Germline CDR1 is DFQATT and CDR2 is SNEGSKA (reference sequence). This CDR3 has 13 residues. Trimming removed 6 bases at V and 6 bases at J, with 15 bases between. CDR3 sequence: CSAWRGSGQPQHF. DNA of the CDR3: TGCAGTGCCTGGAGGGGTTCAGGTCAGCCCCAGCATTTT.

This clonotype was recorded at least ten times. The rearrangement links TRBV20-1 to TRBJ1-5; D not certain. CDR1 is DFQATT and CDR2 is SNEGSKA in the germline V gene (reference sequence). Trimming cost V 0 bases and J 4 bases, with 10 bases left between them. CDR3 length equals 14 residues. The CDR3 bases are TGCAGTGCTAGAGATGCGGCTAGAAATCAGCCCCAGCATTTT. Translated, it gives CSARDAARNQPQHF.

The V and J genes are TRBV19 and TRBJ2-7; D might be TRBD1 (6 bases). Per the germline V gene, CDR1 is LNHDA and CDR2 is SQIVND (reference sequence). The CDR3 extends over 13 amino acids. The chain's CDR3 is CASWAGESYEQYF. CDR3 bases: TGTGCATCCTGGGCAGGGGAATCCTACGAGCAGTACTTC.

In its sample, this clonotype was seen a few times. The CDR3 does not end in the conserved phenylalanine or tryptophan, so this is likely a read error. The V call is TRBV15, the J call TRBJ1-5; D ambiguous. Germline values: CDR1 LNHNV, CDR2 YYDKDF (reference sequence). This CDR3 comprises 16 residues. Trimming took 3 bases from V and 0 from J, leaving 12 bases between them. CDR3 region: CATSRYVGDSNQPQHL. CDR3 bases: TGTGCCACCAGCAGGTACGTAGGAGATAGCAATCAGCCCCAGCATCTT.

In the case of this clonotype: A much larger clonotype is one base distant, so this may be a read error. The rearrangement uses TRBV5-1 and TRBJ2-3, with TRBD2 identical over 12 bases. The germline V gene encodes CDR1 SGHRS and CDR2 YFSETQ. The CDR3 extends over 17 amino acids. J gave up 5 bases and V 1 base, and 8 bases lay outside the gene matches. The CDR3 sequence: CASSLSKTSGSEDTQYF. CDR3 bases: TGCGCCAGCAGCTTGTCAAAGACTAGCGGGAGCGAAGATACGCAGTATTTT.

The CDR3 DNA reads TGCGCCAGCAGCCCCTCGGCGGGGGCGTACGGAGAGACCCAGTACTTC. This encodes CASSPSAGAYGETQYF. The chain employs TRBV5-1 and TRBJ2-5; D might be TRBD2 (7 bases). Germline V gives CDR1 SGHRS, CDR2 YFSETQ. V was pared by 4 bases and J by 4 bases, with 20 bases between. This CDR3 spans 16 amino acids.

In regard to this clonotype: Given a much more abundant clone one base away, this may be a read error. The genes are TRBV29-1 and TRBJ2-1; D remains ambiguous. The assigned J gene may be wrong: the sequence end matches TRBJ2-5 better. This CDR3 has 12 amino acids. The germline V gene encodes CDR1 SQVTM and CDR2 ANQGSEA. As DNA, the CDR3 is TGCAGCGCCCAGGACGCAGTGGAGACCCAGTACTTC. It translates to CSAQDAVETQYF.